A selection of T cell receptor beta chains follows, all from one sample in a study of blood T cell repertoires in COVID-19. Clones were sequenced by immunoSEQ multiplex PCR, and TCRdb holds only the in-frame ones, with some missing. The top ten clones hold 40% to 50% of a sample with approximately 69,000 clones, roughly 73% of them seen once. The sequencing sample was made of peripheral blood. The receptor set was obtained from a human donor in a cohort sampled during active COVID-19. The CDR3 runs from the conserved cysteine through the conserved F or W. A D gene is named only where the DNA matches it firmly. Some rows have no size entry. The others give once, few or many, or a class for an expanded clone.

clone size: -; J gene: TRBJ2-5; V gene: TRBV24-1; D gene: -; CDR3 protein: CATAGKGRETQYF; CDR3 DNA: TGTGCCACGGCGGGGAAGGGCCGGGAGACCCAGTACTTC
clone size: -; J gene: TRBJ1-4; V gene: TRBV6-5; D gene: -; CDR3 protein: CASSSRREEKLFF; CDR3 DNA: TGTGCCAGCAGTTCGAGGAGGGAGGAAAAACTGTTTTTT
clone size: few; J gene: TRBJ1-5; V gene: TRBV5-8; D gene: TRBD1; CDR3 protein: CASSGGQVGNQPQHF; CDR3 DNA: TGTGCCAGCAGCGGAGGACAGGTTGGGAATCAGCCCCAGCATTTT
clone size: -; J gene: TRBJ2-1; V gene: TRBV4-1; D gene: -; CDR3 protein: CASSQEDRRSYNEQFF; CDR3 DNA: TGCGCCAGCAGCCAGGAAGACAGGCGCTCCTACAATGAGCAGTTCTTC
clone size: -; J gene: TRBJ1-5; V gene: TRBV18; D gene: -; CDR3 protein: CASSLQGGRRASYQPQHF; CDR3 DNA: TGTGCCAGCTCACTCCAAGGGGGACGTCGGGCTTCCTATCAGCCCCAGCATTTT
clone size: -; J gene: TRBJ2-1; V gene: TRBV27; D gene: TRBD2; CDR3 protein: CASSFGLAGGSGYNEQFF; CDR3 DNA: TGTGCCAGCAGTTTTGGACTAGCGGGAGGCTCGGGCTACAATGAGCAGTTCTTC
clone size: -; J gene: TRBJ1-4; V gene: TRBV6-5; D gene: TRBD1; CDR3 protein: CASSRTGMNEKLFF; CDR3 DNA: TGTGCCAGCAGCCGGACAGGGATGAATGAAAAACTGTTTTTT
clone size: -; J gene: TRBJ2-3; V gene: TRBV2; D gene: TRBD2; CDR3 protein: CASGSGNTDTQYF; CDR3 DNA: TGTGCCAGCGGGAGCGGGAACACAGATACGCAGTATTTT
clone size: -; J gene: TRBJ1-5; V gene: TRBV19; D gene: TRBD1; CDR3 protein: CASSIPRQGSNQPQHF; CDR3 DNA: TGTGCCAGTAGTATACCCCGACAGGGAAGCAATCAGCCCCAGCATTTT
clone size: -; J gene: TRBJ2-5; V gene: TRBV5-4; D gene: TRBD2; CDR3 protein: CASSPAGLAEMQETQYF; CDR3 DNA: TGTGCCAGCAGCCCTGCAGGACTAGCGGAGATGCAAGAGACCCAGTACTTC
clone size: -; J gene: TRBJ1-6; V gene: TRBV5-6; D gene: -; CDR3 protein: CASSFGENSPLHF; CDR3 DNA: TGTGCCAGCAGCTTCGGGGAAAATTCACCCCTCCACTTT
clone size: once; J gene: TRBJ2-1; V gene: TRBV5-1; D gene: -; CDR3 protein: CASSLDGQNYNEQFF; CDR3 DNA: TGCGCCAGCAGCTTGGATGGGCAGAATTACAATGAGCAGTTCTTC
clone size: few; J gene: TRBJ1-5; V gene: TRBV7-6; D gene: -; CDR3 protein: CASSLDGRSNQPQHF; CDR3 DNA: TGTGCCAGCAGCTTAGACGGCAGGTCCAATCAGCCCCAGCATTTT
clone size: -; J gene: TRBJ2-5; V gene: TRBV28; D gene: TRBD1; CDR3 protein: CASSETQAGTGGETQYF; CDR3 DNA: TGTGCCAGCAGTGAAACCCAAGCCGGGACAGGGGGCGAGACCCAGTACTTC
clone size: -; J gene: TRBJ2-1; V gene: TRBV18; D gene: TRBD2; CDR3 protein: CASRTSGRAVGLRHEQFF; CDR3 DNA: TGTGCCAGCCGGACTAGCGGGAGGGCCGTAGGCTTACGCCATGAGCAGTTCTTC
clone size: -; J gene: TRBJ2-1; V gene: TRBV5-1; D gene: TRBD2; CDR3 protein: CASSLGSGGAMRAYNEQFF; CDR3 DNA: TGCGCCAGCAGCTTGGGTAGCGGGGGGGCCATGAGAGCCTACAATGAGCAGTTCTTC
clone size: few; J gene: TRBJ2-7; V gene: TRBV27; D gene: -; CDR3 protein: CASSVALDSYEQYF; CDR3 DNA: TGTGCCAGCAGTGTGGCTTTGGACAGCTACGAGCAGTACTTC
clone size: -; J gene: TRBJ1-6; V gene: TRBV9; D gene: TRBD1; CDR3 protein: CASSVAGTGSYNSPLHF; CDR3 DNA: TGTGCCAGCAGCGTAGCTGGGACAGGGTCCTATAATTCACCCCTCCACTTT
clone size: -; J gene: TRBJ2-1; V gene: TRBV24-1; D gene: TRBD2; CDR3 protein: CATSDFRGAYNEQFF; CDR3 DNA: TGTGCCACCAGTGATTTTCGGGGGGCCTACAATGAGCAGTTCTTC
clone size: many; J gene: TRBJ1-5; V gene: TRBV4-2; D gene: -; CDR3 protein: CASSQDEGIKYHSNQPQHF; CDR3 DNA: TGTGCCAGCAGCCAAGATGAGGGAATAAAGTACCATAGCAATCAGCCCCAGCATTTT
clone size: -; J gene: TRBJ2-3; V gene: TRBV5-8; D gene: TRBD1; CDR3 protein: CASSWGQGTDTQYF; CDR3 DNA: TGTGCCAGCAGCTGGGGACAGGGGACAGATACGCAGTATTTT
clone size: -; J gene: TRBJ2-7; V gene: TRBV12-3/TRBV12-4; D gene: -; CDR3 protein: CASSENYEQYF; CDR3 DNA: TGTGCCAGCAGCGAGAATTACGAGCAGTACTTC
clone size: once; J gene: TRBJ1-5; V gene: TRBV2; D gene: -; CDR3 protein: CASRGGQGGQPQHF; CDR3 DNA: TGTGCCAGCAGGGGGGGGCAGGGCGGACAGCCCCAGCATTTT
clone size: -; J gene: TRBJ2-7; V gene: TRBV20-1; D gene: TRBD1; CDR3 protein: CSASSLGDSFGEQYF; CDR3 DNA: TGCAGTGCTAGTAGTTTAGGGGACAGCTTTGGCGAGCAGTACTTC
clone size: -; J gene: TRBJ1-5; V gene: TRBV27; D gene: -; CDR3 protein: CASSLEGRSNQPQHF; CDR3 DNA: TGTGCCAGCAGTTTGGAGGGGAGGTCTAATCAGCCCCAGCATTTT
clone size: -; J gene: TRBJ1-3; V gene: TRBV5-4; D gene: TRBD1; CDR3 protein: CASSRDRVGNTIYF; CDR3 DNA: TGTGCCAGCAGCCGGGACAGGGTTGGAAACACCATATATTTT
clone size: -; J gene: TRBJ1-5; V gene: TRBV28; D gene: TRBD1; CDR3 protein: CASSRDRGKRNQPQHF; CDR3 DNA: TGTGCCAGCAGCCGGGACAGGGGAAAGAGGAATCAGCCCCAGCATTTT
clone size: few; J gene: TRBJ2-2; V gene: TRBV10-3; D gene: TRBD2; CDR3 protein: CATAWVAGASFTGELFF; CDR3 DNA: TGTGCCACCGCGTGGGTAGCGGGGGCCTCGTTCACCGGGGAGCTGTTTTTT
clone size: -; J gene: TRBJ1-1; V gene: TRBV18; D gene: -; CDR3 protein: CASSMTGNTEAFF; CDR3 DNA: TGTGCCAGCTCAATGACAGGGAACACTGAAGCTTTCTTT
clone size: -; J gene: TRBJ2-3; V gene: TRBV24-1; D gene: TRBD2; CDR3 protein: CATSEGKRGRGTDTQYF; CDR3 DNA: TGTGCCACCAGTGAAGGGAAGCGGGGAAGAGGAACAGATACGCAGTATTTT
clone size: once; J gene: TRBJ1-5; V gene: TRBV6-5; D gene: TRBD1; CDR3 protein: CASRGTGDQPQHF; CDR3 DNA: TGTGCCAGCAGGGGGACAGGGGATCAGCCCCAGCATTTT
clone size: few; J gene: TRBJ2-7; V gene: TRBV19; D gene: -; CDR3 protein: CASSNQGTSYEQYF; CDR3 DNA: TGTGCCAGTAGTAACCAGGGCACCTCCTACGAGCAGTACTTC
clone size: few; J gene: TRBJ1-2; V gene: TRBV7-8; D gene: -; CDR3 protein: CASSLGSLNYGYTF; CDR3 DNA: TGTGCCAGCAGCTTGGGCAGTCTTAACTATGGCTACACCTTC
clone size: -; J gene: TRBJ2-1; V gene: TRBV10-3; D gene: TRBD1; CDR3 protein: CAISESAGGNEQFF; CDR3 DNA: TGTGCCATCAGTGAGTCGGCAGGGGGAAATGAGCAGTTCTTC
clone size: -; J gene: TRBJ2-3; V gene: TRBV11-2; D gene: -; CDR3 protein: CASSLDGLRLGADTDTQYF; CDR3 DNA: TGTGCCAGCAGCTTAGATGGCCTTCGACTAGGGGCTGACACAGATACGCAGTATTTT
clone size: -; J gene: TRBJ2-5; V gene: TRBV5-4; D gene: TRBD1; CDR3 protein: CASSPGTGGEETQYF; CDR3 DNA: TGTGCCAGCAGCCCGGGGACAGGGGGCGAAGAGACCCAGTACTTC
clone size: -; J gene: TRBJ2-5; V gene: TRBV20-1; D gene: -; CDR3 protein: CSGAPTETQYF; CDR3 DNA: TGCAGTGGTGCCCCAACTGAGACCCAGTACTTC
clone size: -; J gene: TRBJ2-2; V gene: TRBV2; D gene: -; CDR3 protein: CASSEAGGATGELFF; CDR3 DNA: TGTGCCAGCAGTGAAGCGGGGGGGGCTACGGGGGAGCTGTTTTTT
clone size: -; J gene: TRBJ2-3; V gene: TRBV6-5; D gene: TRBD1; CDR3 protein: CASSLTGSTDTQYF; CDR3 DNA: TGTGCCAGCAGTTTGACAGGGAGCACAGATACGCAGTATTTT
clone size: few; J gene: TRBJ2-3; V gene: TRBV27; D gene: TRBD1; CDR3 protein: CASSLGQGADTQYF; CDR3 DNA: TGTGCCAGCAGCCTCGGACAGGGAGCAGATACGCAGTATTTT
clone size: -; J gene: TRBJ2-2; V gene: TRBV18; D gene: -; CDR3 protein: CASSKGAAVANTGELFF; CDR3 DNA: TGTGCCAGCTCAAAGGGAGCTGCAGTCGCGAACACCGGGGAGCTGTTTTTT
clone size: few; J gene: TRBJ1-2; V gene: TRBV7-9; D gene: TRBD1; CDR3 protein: CASSPQGDGYTF; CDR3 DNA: TGTGCCAGCAGCCCACAGGGGGACGGCTACACCTTC
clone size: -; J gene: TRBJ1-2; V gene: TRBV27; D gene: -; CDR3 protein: CASSPEDGASYGYTF; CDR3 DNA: TGTGCCAGCAGTCCGGAAGACGGAGCATCTTATGGCTACACCTTC
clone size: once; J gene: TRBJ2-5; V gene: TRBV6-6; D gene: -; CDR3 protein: CASSNKETQYF; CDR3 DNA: TGTGCCAGCAGCAACAAGGAGACCCAGTACTTC
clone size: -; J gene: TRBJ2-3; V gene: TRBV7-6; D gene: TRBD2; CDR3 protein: CASSSLAGGEGTQYF; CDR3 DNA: TGTGCCAGCAGCTCCTTAGCGGGAGGAGAGGGTACGCAGTATTTT
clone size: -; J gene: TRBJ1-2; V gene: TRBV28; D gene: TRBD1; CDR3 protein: CASRRDRANYGYTF; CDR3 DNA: TGTGCCAGCAGGAGGGACAGAGCTAACTATGGCTACACCTTC
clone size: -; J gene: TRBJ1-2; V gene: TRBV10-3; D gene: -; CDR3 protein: CAISENRVDYGYTF; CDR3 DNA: TGTGCCATCAGTGAAAACAGGGTCGATTATGGCTACACCTTC
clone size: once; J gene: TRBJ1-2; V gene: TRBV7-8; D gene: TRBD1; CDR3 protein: CASSLGQGGYTF; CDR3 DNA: TGTGCCAGCAGCCTTGGACAGGGGGGCTACACCTTC
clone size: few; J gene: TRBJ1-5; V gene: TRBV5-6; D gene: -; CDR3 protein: CASSLGRQPQHF; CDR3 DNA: TGTGCCAGCAGCCTTGGGCGACAGCCCCAGCATTTT
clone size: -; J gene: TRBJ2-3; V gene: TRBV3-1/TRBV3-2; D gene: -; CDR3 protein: CASTRSWGSTDTQYF; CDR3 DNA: TGTGCCAGCACCCGATCTTGGGGCAGCACAGATACGCAGTATTTT
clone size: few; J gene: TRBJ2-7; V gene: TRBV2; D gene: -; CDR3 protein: CASSEQGINLYEQYF; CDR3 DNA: TGTGCCAGCAGCGAACAGGGAATCAATCTCTACGAGCAGTACTTC
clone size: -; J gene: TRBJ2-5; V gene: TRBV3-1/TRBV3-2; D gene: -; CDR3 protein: CASSSSRGLETQYF; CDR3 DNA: TGTGCCAGCAGCTCCTCCAGGGGTTTAGAGACCCAGTACTTC
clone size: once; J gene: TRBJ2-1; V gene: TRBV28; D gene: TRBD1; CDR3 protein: CASSKQGNNEQFF; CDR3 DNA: TGTGCCAGCAGTAAACAGGGGAACAATGAGCAGTTCTTC
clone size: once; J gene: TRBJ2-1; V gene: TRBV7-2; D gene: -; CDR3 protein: CASSGRGWNEQFF; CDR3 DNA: TGTGCCAGCAGCGGCCGGGGGTGGAATGAGCAGTTCTTC